A single sample is the source of the 21 T cell receptor beta chains below, sequenced in a study of blood T cell repertoires in COVID-19. Assay used: immunoSEQ multiplex PCR; TCRdb lists only in-frame clones, some missing. The data contain some 200,000 clones, less than 90% of them singletons. Sequencing used peripheral blood. These receptors came from a woman older than 75 with COVID-19, enrolled during active disease.

The genes are TRBV19 and TRBJ1-6; 7 positions agree with TRBD1. Trimming took 5 bases from V and 11 from J; bases not matched to a gene: 9. The length of the CDR3 is 14 residues. Germline V CDR1 and CDR2: LNHDA, SQIVND (reference sequence). The CDR3, as DNA: TGTGCCAGTAGTGTGGCAGGGGGAGTGACACCCCTCCACTTT. Its protein is CASSVAGGVTPLHF.

This chain connects TRBV6-5 to TRBJ1-1; D is perhaps TRBD1 (6 bases). This CDR3 is 12 amino acids long. V dropped 5 bases and J dropped 5 bases, with 9 bases sitting between them. CDR1 is MNHEY and CDR2 is SVGAGI in the germline V gene. The CDR3 DNA sequence: TGTGCCAGCAGTAAACAGGGAACTGAAGCTTTCTTT. This gives the protein CASSKQGTEAFF.

The V gene is TRBV3-1 (or the pseudogene TRBV3-2), the J gene TRBJ2-1, with 11 bases identical to TRBD2. J was trimmed by 5 bases and V by 5 bases; bases with no gene match: 5. This CDR3 contains 15 residues. Germline-derived CDR1 and CDR2 are LGHDT and YNNKEL (reference sequence). CDR3 amino acids: CASSSYSGGDNEQFF. The DNA of the CDR3 is TGTGCCAGCAGCTCCTATAGCGGGGGGGACAATGAGCAGTTCTTC.

The V call is TRBV29-1, the J call TRBJ2-1; a weak D match, TRBD2 (5 bases). The CDR3 length is 12 residues. Germline CDR1 reads SQVTM; CDR2 reads ANQGSEA. Trimming left V 4 bases short and J 8 bases short, with 12 bases between. This CDR3 reads CSVGINGDEQFF. In nucleotides, the CDR3 is TGCAGCGTTGGCATAAACGGGGATGAGCAGTTCTTC.

The chain uses TRBV19 and TRBJ2-5; 9 bases are a match to TRBD2. Germline CDR1 is LNHDA and CDR2 is SQIVND (reference sequence). Trimming at V came to 3 bases and at J to 5 bases, leaving 7 bases not matched to a gene. This CDR3 contains 15 residues. The CDR3 loop reads CASSMSAGGLETQYF. CDR3 DNA: TGTGCCAGTAGTATGTCAGCGGGGGGCTTGGAGACCCAGTACTTC.

This rearrangement joins TRBV6-5 to TRBJ2-2; D is undetermined. Germline V gene lookup returns CDR1 MNHEY and CDR2 SVGAGI. The CDR3 covers 13 residues. Trimming cost V 5 bases and J 2 bases, with 6 bases left between them. This CDR3 reads CASSPPNTGELFF. CDR3 DNA sequence: TGTGCCAGCAGTCCCCCTAACACCGGGGAGCTGTTTTTT.

The chain links TRBV3-1 (or the pseudogene TRBV3-2) to TRBJ2-2; 10 bases align to TRBD2. This CDR3 region has 18 residues. Germline V gene lookup returns CDR1 LGHDT and CDR2 YNNKEL (reference sequence). V shed 1 base and J 6 bases; nucleotides not matched to a gene: 11. Here the CDR3 DNA reads TGTGCCAGCAGCCAAGGATCGCAGACCCTAGCGGGGGCCGGGGAGCTGTTTTTT. Protein: CASSQGSQTLAGAGELFF.

This clone was seen a single time. The chain joins TRBV7-2 to TRBJ1-2; possible D gene TRBD1, 5 bases. The V end was cut by 5 bases, the J end by 8 bases, with 12 bases between. Germline CDR1 reads SGHTA; CDR2 reads FQGNSA. The CDR3 is made up of 12 amino acids. CDR3 residues: CASSMGLQGYTF. DNA for the CDR3: TGTGCCAGCAGCATGGGACTACAGGGCTACACCTTC.

This clone was seen a few times. This chain uses TRBV6-5 with TRBJ1-2; 7 nucleotides align to TRBD1. The J segment lost 4 bases and the V segment lost 3 bases, leaving 8 bases of the junction unmatched. The CDR3 runs 15 residues. Germline loops: CDR1 MNHEY, CDR2 SVGAGI. In DNA, the CDR3 is TGTGCCAGCAGTTATAGGGACAGAGGAGTCTATGGCTACACCTTC. It is translated as CASSYRDRGVYGYTF.

The DNA for the CDR3 is TGTGCCAGCAGTCCCTTAGAGCGTCCCTACGAGCAGTACGTC. This translates into CASSPLERPYEQYV. The chain has TRBV6-4 and TRBJ2-7; D gene uncertain. With 5 bases removed from V and 2 bases from J, the gap between germline ends came to 13 bases. CDR3 length: 14 amino acids. The V gene's germline CDR1 is MRHNA and CDR2 SNTAGT.

This clone was seen a single time. The gene calls are TRBV6-6 and TRBJ1-5; the D is unclear. This CDR3 has 14 amino acids. Germline V gene lookup returns CDR1 MNHNY and CDR2 SVGAGI (reference sequence). V was trimmed by 0 bases and J by 5 bases, leaving 8 bases between them. CDR3 sequence: CASSYSMGYQPQHF. Here the CDR3 DNA reads TGTGCCAGCAGTTACTCAATGGGCTATCAGCCCCAGCATTTT.

The chain links TRBV4-3 to TRBJ2-1, with TRBD2 matching 8 bases. The CDR3 has 16 amino acids. Trimming took 4 bases from V and 7 from J; bases not matched to a gene: 12. Germline V gene lookup returns CDR1 LGHNA and CDR2 YSLEER. The CDR3 spells CASSLQVAGGFNEQFF. The CDR3 DNA reads TGCGCCAGCAGCCTTCAAGTGGCGGGGGGTTTTAATGAGCAGTTCTTC.

The chain carries TRBV7-9 and TRBJ1-5, with TRBD1 matching 11 bases. There are 16 residues in the CDR3. Per germline, CDR1 SEHNR and CDR2 FQNEAQ (reference sequence). Germline trimming cut 5 bases from V and 7 bases from J; bases unmatched to any gene: 10. CDR3 bases: TGTGCCAGCAGCGTTGGTGGACAGGGGGCTCGGCAGCCCCAGCATTTT. Its protein is CASSVGGQGARQPQHF.

The CDR3: CASSPRGGLGNTEAFF. The CDR3 DNA reads as TGTGCCAGCAGCCCCAGGGGCGGGTTGGGGAACACTGAAGCTTTCTTT. The chain uses TRBV7-6 and TRBJ1-1, with D perhaps matching TRBD1 (6 bases). Per the germline V gene, CDR1 is SGHVS and CDR2 is FNYEAQ. This CDR3 has 16 amino acids. Trimming stripped 5 bases from V and 1 base from J, with 17 bases between. Based on the CDR3 plus reference TRBV7-6 and TRBJ1-1, the full variable domain is GAGVSQSPRYKVTKRGQDVALRCDPISGHVSLYWYRQALGQGPEFLTYFNYEAQQDKSGLPNDRFSAERPEGSISTLTIQRTEQRDSAMYRCASSPRGGLGNTEAFFGQGTRLTVV.

The V call is TRBV7-3, the J call TRBJ2-3; D is uncertain. The germline gives CDR1 SGHTA, CDR2 FQGTGA. The CDR3 length is 12 residues. The V end lost 3 bases, the J end lost 5 bases, and 6 bases lay between the germline ends. For the CDR3, the DNA is TGTGCCAGCAGCTTGAGCGAAGATACGCAGTATTTT. It is translated as CASSLSEDTQYF.

The chain uses TRBV10-1 and TRBJ2-7; D perhaps matches TRBD1 (5 bases). Between the trimmed V and J ends, which lost 8 bases and 3 bases, there was a span of 11 bases. Looked up from germline, CDR1 is WNHNN and CDR2 is SYGVQD (reference sequence). The CDR3 runs to 12 residues. The CDR3, as DNA: TGCGCCAGCCGGTCCCAGGGCTACGAGCAGTACGTC. It yields the protein CASRSQGYEQYV.

This clone was detected once. The rearrangement joins TRBV23-1 to TRBJ2-7, with 7 bases matching TRBD2. TRBV23-1 is noted as an ORF with a role that remains uncertain. V lost 2 bases to trimming and J lost 6 bases; unmatched junction nucleotides: 10. The length of the CDR3 is 15 residues. The CDR3 bases are TGCGCCAGCAGTCAAGGGTGGCGGGGGACTGGCGAGCAGTACGTC. Encoded protein: CASSQGWRGTGEQYV.

The gene calls are TRBV18 and TRBJ1-4, with a weak D call TRBD1 (5 bases). Germline V gene data show CDR1 as KGHSH and CDR2 as LQKENI. Trimming cost V 2 bases and J 8 bases, with 6 bases left between them. This CDR3 region has 12 residues. CDR3 in amino acids: CASSPKGEKLFF. CDR3 sequence (DNA): TGTGCCAGCTCACCAAAGGGGGAAAAACTGTTTTTT.

The J gene is TRBJ2-1, the V gene TRBV20-1; a possible D gene is TRBD2 (5 bases). CDR3 length: 14 residues. Trimming cost V 3 bases and J 5 bases, with 14 bases left between them. Germline V gives CDR1 DFQATT, CDR2 SNEGSKA (reference sequence). The CDR3 region has the DNA TGCAGTGCTAGTACACTAGGCACGAACAATGAGCAGTTCTTC. Translation: CSASTLGTNNEQFF.

J is TRBJ1-2 and V is TRBV19, with 8 bases lining up with TRBD1. Losses at the gene ends were 10 bases for V and 1 base for J; bases not matched to a gene: 11. The V gene's germline CDR1 is LNHDA and CDR2 SQIVND (reference sequence). This CDR3 has 15 residues. The CDR3 here is CATWTGTNFNYGYTF. Here the CDR3 DNA reads TGTGCCACCTGGACAGGGACCAATTTTAACTATGGCTACACCTTC.

This rearrangement joins TRBV2 to TRBJ2-2; 9 positions agree with TRBD1. CDR3 length: 15 residues. The germline V gene encodes CDR1 SNHLY and CDR2 FYNNEI. V lost 8 bases, J lost 4 bases, and 8 bases stayed unmatched. The CDR3 DNA is TGTGCCAGCGGCGCCGGGACAGGGCGCACCGGGGAGCTGTTTTTT. This translates into CASGAGTGRTGELFF.